The TCR beta chain described here comes from a study of T cell changes during pregnancy in multiple sclerosis. Profiling relied on immunoSEQ multiplex PCR, and the TCRdb table lists in-frame clones only, not all of them. This table has roughly 100,000 clones, roughly nine tenths appearing once. Germline assignment: CDR1 MNHNY and CDR2 SVGAGI (reference sequence). Unmatched junction bases numbered 12, after V lost 6 bases and J lost 7 bases. The CDR3 runs 15 residues. This receptor was obtained from a female donor with multiple sclerosis, enrolled in a pregnancy study. The chain combines TRBV6-6 with TRBJ2-1, with 7 nucleotides matching TRBD1. Sequenced here: peripheral blood, sampled after pregnancy. The CDR3 nucleotides read TGTGCCAGCAGGTCAAGGGGGCGCGGTTCTAATGAGCAGTTCTTC. This translates into CASRSRGRGSNEQFF.